The rows below give T cell receptor beta chains drawn from one sample of a study of T cells in Graves' hyperthyroidism and ophthalmopathy. TCRdb ran MiXCR on the multiplex PCR reads and lists one entry per CDR3 protein. The sample lists hundreds of thousands of distinct CDR3 sequences; 17% were seen once. Specimen: blood. Receptor source: a woman aged 18 to 35 with Graves' ophthalmopathy. CDR3s include the opening cysteine and the closing phenylalanine or tryptophan. The D gene is left open where the match is weak. Where a row states a size, it is once, few, many or the class of an expanded clone; other rows omit it.

CDR3aa: CASSIDSTREQYF
CDR3nt: TGTGCCAGTAGTATCGACTCGACTCGCGAGCAGTACTTC
j_gene: TRBJ2-7
v_gene: TRBV19
abundance: -
d_gene: -

CDR3aa: CSANRGEGGYTF
CDR3nt: TGCAGTGCGAACAGGGGGGAGGGTGGCTACACCTTC
j_gene: TRBJ1-2
v_gene: TRBV20-1
abundance: many
d_gene: TRBD1

CDR3aa: CASSPQANTEAFF
CDR3nt: TGTGCCAGCAGCCCTCAGGCGAACACTGAAGCTTTCTTT
j_gene: TRBJ1-1
v_gene: TRBV7-3
abundance: -
d_gene: -

CDR3aa: CASSLWGSGSHYEQYF
CDR3nt: TGTGCCAGCAGCCTATGGGGGAGCGGGAGTCACTACGAGCAGTACTTC
j_gene: TRBJ2-7
v_gene: TRBV13
abundance: many
d_gene: TRBD2

CDR3aa: CASSLYDYSYEQYF
CDR3nt: TGTGCCAGCAGCTTATACGACTACTCCTACGAGCAGTACTTC
j_gene: TRBJ2-7
v_gene: TRBV7-2
abundance: many
d_gene: -

CDR3aa: CASSQGSLPGLTDTQYF
CDR3nt: TGTGCCAGCAGTCAAGGGTCGTTACCGGGGCTCACAGATACGCAGTATTTT
j_gene: TRBJ2-3
v_gene: TRBV6-1
abundance: -
d_gene: -

CDR3aa: CSVVSGAGSTIYF
CDR3nt: TGCAGCGTTGTTTCGGGGGCTGGAAGCACCATATATTTT
j_gene: TRBJ1-3
v_gene: TRBV29-1
abundance: -
d_gene: -

CDR3aa: CAIRASGGDTDTQYF
CDR3nt: TGTGCCATCAGGGCTAGCGGGGGAGACACAGATACGCAGTATTTT
j_gene: TRBJ2-3
v_gene: TRBV10-3
abundance: many
d_gene: TRBD2

CDR3aa: CASSLRTGVGAFF
CDR3nt: TGTGCCAGCAGTCTCAGAACAGGGGTAGGAGCTTTCTTT
j_gene: TRBJ1-1
v_gene: TRBV12-3/TRBV12-4
abundance: many
d_gene: TRBD1

CDR3aa: CASSQTSGANVLTF
CDR3nt: TGTGCCAGCAGCCAGACCTCTGGGGCCAACGTCCTGACTTTC
j_gene: TRBJ2-6
v_gene: TRBV7-9
abundance: -
d_gene: -

CDR3aa: CASQTATGMNEAFF
CDR3nt: TGTGCCAGCCAAACTGCTACAGGGATGAATGAAGCTTTCTTT
j_gene: TRBJ1-1
v_gene: TRBV6-1
abundance: many
d_gene: -

CDR3aa: CASSSREGETQYF
CDR3nt: TGTGCCAGCAGTTCTAGAGAGGGAGAGACCCAGTACTTC
j_gene: TRBJ2-5
v_gene: TRBV6-1
abundance: many
d_gene: -

CDR3aa: CASSYGAGQRNTEAFF
CDR3nt: TGTGCCAGCAGTTACGGAGCCGGGCAGAGGAACACTGAAGCTTTCTTT
j_gene: TRBJ1-1
v_gene: TRBV6-5
abundance: -
d_gene: -

CDR3aa: CASSLRRYGYTF
CDR3nt: TGTGCCAGCAGTTTAAGACGATATGGCTACACCTTC
j_gene: TRBJ1-2
v_gene: TRBV12-3/TRBV12-4
abundance: -
d_gene: -

CDR3aa: CASSSTGLAGGNKNIQYF
CDR3nt: TGTGCCAGCAGTTCCACCGGGCTAGCGGGGGGCAACAAAAACATTCAGTACTTC
j_gene: TRBJ2-4
v_gene: TRBV28
abundance: many
d_gene: TRBD2

CDR3aa: CASTTQGPGDEQFF
CDR3nt: TGTGCCAGCACGACACAGGGTCCGGGCGATGAGCAGTTCTTC
j_gene: TRBJ2-1
v_gene: TRBV7-6
abundance: few
d_gene: -

CDR3aa: CASSRGRTGDTEAFF
CDR3nt: TGCGCCAGCAGCCGAGGCCGGACAGGGGATACTGAAGCTTTCTTT
j_gene: TRBJ1-1
v_gene: TRBV5-1
abundance: many
d_gene: TRBD1